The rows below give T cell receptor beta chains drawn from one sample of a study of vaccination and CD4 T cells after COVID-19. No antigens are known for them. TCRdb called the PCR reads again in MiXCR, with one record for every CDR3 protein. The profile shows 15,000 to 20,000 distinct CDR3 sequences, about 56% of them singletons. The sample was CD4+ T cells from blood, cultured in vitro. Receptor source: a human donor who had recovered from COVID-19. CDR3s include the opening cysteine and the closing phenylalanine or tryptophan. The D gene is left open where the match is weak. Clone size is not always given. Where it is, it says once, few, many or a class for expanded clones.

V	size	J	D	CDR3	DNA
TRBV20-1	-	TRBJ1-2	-	CSAYLWPAYGYTF	TGCAGTGCATACCTTTGGCCAGCCTATGGCTACACCTTC
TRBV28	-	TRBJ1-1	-	CASSPQRYYMNTEAFF	TGTGCCAGCTCCCCTCAAAGGTATTACATGAACACTGAAGCTTTCTTT
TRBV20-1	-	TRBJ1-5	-	CSAPGPSNQPQHF	TGCAGTGCACCGGGACCTAGCAATCAGCCCCAGCATTTT
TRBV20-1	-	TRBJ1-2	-	CSPWGRSYGYTF	TGCAGTCCCTGGGGCAGAAGCTATGGCTACACCTTC
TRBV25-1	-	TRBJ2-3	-	CASSAVVDTQYF	TGTGCCAGCAGTGCAGTAGTAGATACGCAGTATTTT
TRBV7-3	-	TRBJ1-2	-	CASSPGPTYGYTF	TGTGCCAGCAGCCCCGGGCCGACATATGGCTACACCTTC
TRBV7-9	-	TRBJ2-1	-	CASSAHSPLSSYNEQFF	TGTGCCAGCAGCGCCCACTCGCCCCTAAGCTCCTACAATGAGCAGTTCTTC
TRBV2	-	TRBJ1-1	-	CARRQNLNTEAFF	TGTGCCAGAAGACAGAATCTGAACACTGAAGCTTTCTTT
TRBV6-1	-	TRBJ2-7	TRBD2	CASSEYGLAAGEQYF	TGTGCCAGCAGTGAATACGGCCTAGCGGCGGGAGAGCAGTACTTC
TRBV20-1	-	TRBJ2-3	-	CSARVSGNTQYF	TGCAGTGCTAGAGTCTCAGGGAATACGCAGTATTTT
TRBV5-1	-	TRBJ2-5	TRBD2	CASSRGTSGKETQYF	TGCGCCAGCAGCCGTGGGACTAGCGGGAAAGAGACCCAGTACTTC
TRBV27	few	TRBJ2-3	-	CASSLSVGPEDTQYF	TGTGCCAGCAGTTTAAGTGTCGGCCCGGAGGATACGCAGTATTTT
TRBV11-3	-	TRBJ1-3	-	CASSYQPISGNTIYF	TGTGCCAGCAGCTACCAACCTATCTCTGGAAACACCATATATTTT
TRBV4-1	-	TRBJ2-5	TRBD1	CASSQETGYQETQYF	TGCGCCAGCAGCCAAGAGACAGGGTACCAAGAGACCCAGTACTTC
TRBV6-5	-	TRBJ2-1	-	CASSYSLPGTVGRNEQFF	TGTGCCAGCAGTTACTCGTTGCCGGGCACGGTGGGTAGGAATGAGCAGTTCTTC
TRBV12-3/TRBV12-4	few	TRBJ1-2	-	CASSLWGYYGYTF	TGTGCCAGCAGTTTGTGGGGGTACTATGGCTACACCTTC
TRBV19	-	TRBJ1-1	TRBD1	CASSNSRTGYMNTEAFF	TGTGCCAGTAGTAACTCCCGGACAGGGTACATGAACACTGAAGCTTTCTTT
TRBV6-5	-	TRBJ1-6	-	CASSYTGLNSPLHF	TGTGCCAGCAGTTATACAGGTTTAAATTCACCCCTCCACTTT
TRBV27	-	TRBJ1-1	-	CASSLTGANTEAFF	TGTGCCAGCAGTTTGACAGGCGCGAACACTGAAGCTTTCTTT
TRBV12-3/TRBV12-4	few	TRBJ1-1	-	CASRLTGSNTEAFF	TGTGCCAGCAGGCTAACAGGGTCAAACACTGAAGCTTTCTTT
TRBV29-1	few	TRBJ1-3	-	CSVDLGNTIYF	TGCAGCGTTGATTTGGGAAACACCATATATTTT
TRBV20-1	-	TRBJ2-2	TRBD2	CSARGLAGEGTGELFF	TGCAGTGCTAGAGGACTAGCGGGAGAGGGCACCGGGGAGCTGTTTTTT
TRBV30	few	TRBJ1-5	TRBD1	CAWSRDRGNQPQHF	TGTGCCTGGAGTAGGGACAGGGGCAATCAGCCCCAGCATTTT
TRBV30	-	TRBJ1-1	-	CAWSVGGTGTEAFF	TGTGCCTGGAGTGTAGGGGGGACGGGGACTGAAGCTTTCTTT
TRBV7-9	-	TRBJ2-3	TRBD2	CASSPGLVDTQYF	TGTGCCAGCAGCCCAGGACTAGTAGATACGCAGTATTTT
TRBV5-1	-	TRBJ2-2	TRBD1	CASSLRGPDTGELFF	TGCGCCAGCAGCCTCAGGGGGCCGGACACCGGGGAGCTGTTTTTT
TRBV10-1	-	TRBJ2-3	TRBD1	CASSESGTGSLQYF	TGCGCCAGCAGTGAGTCGGGGACAGGTTCATTGCAGTATTTT
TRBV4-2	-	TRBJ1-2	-	CASSQEDGTNYGYTF	TGTGCCAGCAGCCAAGAAGATGGAACTAACTATGGCTACACCTTC
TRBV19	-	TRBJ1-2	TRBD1	CASTSTGGYYGYTF	TGTGCCAGTACGAGTACAGGGGGCTACTATGGCTACACCTTC
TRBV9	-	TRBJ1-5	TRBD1	CASSGGTALSEPQHF	TGTGCCAGCAGCGGCGGGACAGCCCTTTCTGAGCCCCAGCATTTT
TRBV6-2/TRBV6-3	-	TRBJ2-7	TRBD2	CASSYWGRGYEQYF	TGTGCCAGCAGTTACTGGGGGAGGGGCTACGAGCAGTACTTC
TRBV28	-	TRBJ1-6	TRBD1	CASKGGQGFFSPLHF	TGTGCCAGCAAAGGAGGACAGGGGTTTTTTTCACCCCTCCACTTT
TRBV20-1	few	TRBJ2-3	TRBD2	CSAIRTSTDTQYF	TGCAGTGCTATCAGGACTAGTACAGATACGCAGTATTTT
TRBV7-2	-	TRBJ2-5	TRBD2	CASRPSGSRVGETQYF	TGTGCCAGCAGACCTAGCGGGAGCCGGGTCGGAGAGACCCAGTACTTC
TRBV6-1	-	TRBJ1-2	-	CASRDNGRGRYTF	TGTGCCAGCAGGGATAACGGCCGGGGTCGCTACACCTTC
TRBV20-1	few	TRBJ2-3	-	CSARDLLNPTDTQYF	TGCAGTGCTAGAGATCTGCTCAACCCCACAGATACGCAGTATTTT
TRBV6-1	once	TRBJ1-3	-	CASKRGGIGNTIYF	TGTGCCAGCAAGCGGGGAGGCATAGGAAACACCATATATTTT
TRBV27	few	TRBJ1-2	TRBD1	CASSLNRGRGYTF	TGTGCCAGCAGTTTAAACAGGGGGCGCGGCTACACCTTC
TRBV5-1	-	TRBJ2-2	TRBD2	CASSLGGLAITGELFF	TGCGCCAGCAGCTTGGGGGGACTAGCTATCACCGGGGAGCTGTTTTTT
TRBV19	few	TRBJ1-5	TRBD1	CATSGTGGMNSNQPQHF	TGTGCCACCTCCGGGACAGGGGGGATGAATAGCAATCAGCCCCAGCATTTT
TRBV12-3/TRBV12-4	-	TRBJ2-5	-	CASSPLKGRRETQYF	TGTGCCAGCAGCCCCTTGAAGGGCAGGAGGGAGACCCAGTACTTC
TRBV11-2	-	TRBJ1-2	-	CASSPGRTAYGYTF	TGTGCCAGCAGCCCGGGACGTACCGCCTATGGCTACACCTTC
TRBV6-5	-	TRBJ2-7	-	CASSSPRTISYEQYF	TGTGCCAGCAGTTCCCCACGGACAATTTCCTACGAGCAGTACTTC
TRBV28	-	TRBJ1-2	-	CASSFMGSNYGYTF	TGTGCCAGCAGTTTTATGGGCAGCAACTATGGCTACACCTTC
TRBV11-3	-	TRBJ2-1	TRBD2	CASSLAGWGGSDEQFF	TGTGCCAGCAGCTTAGCGGGTTGGGGGGGGTCCGATGAGCAGTTCTTC
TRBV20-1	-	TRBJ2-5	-	CSASMTGQETQYF	TGCAGTGCTAGTATGACAGGACAAGAGACCCAGTACTTC
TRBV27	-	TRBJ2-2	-	CASSFTGADTGELFF	TGTGCCAGCAGTTTTACCGGGGCGGACACCGGGGAGCTGTTTTTT
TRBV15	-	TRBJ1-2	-	CATSRDLQGNYGYTF	TGTGCCACCAGCAGAGATCTGCAGGGGAACTATGGCTACACCTTC
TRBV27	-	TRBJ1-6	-	CASRGDRTPYNSPLHF	TGTGCCAGCAGGGGAGACCGGACACCTTATAATTCACCCCTCCACTTT
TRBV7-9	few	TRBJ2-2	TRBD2	CASSLRGDQNTGELFF	TGTGCCAGCAGCTTACGGGGGGATCAGAACACCGGGGAGCTGTTTTTT
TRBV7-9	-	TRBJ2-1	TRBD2	CASSLDGSGDEQFF	TGTGCCAGCAGCTTAGACGGGAGCGGGGATGAGCAGTTCTTC
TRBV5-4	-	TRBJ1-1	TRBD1	CASSGTGLDTEAFF	TGTGCCAGCAGCGGGACAGGGTTGGACACTGAAGCTTTCTTT
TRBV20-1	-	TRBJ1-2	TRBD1	CSARDGPGQGALSGYTF	TGCAGTGCTAGAGATGGGCCGGGACAGGGGGCGCTTAGCGGCTACACCTTC
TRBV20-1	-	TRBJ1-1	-	CSARAQEDTEAFF	TGCAGTGCTAGAGCCCAGGAGGACACTGAAGCTTTCTTT
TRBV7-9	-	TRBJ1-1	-	CASSLRGRVAFF	TGTGCCAGCAGCTTACGTGGAAGAGTGGCTTTCTTT
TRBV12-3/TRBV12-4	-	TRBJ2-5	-	CASSFYGGVKTQYF	TGTGCCAGCAGTTTTTACGGGGGAGTAAAGACCCAGTACTTC
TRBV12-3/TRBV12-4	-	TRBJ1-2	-	CASRKGFSGYTF	TGTGCCAGCAGGAAGGGTTTCTCTGGCTACACCTTC
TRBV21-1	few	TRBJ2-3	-	CASFTDTQYF	TGTGCCAGTTTCACAGATACGCAGTATTTT